Given below is one T cell receptor (beta chain) in context. No cognate antigen has been identified for it. No clone much larger than this one lies a single base away; base qualities are absent. The sample belongs to a study of control samples from healthy donors and cancer patients (dated by TCRdb to about 2020). To prepare the library, the immunoSEQ multiplex PCR assay was applied. This immuneACCESS table, as held by TCRdb, lists in-frame sequences with V and J called but not all clones. Of the missing ones, under half trace to an unresolved V gene in checked studies; the others have no known cause. Present in this sample are some 74,000 clones, about 94% of which were seen just once. In total, the top ten clones hold about 2.7% of the sample. Including cysteine and phenylalanine, the CDR3 has 17 amino acids. Only the CDR3 part of the read is kept: 51 bases, read in frame from the first base. The germline V gene (reference sequence) supplies CDR1 PRHDT and CDR2 FYEKMQ. A distance of 24 bases separates the germline ends of V and J, which lose 2 bases and 8 bases respectively.

Material for sequencing was blood. The rearrangement joined TRBV13 to TRBJ1-2; a confident D gene designation cannot be given. The origin of this receptor is a woman in her 30s in good health. The DNA reads as follows: TGTGCCAGCAGCTTATCCTGGGAACTTGAGCGGGGTATGGGCTACACCTTC. The resulting protein is CASSLSWELERGMGYTF.